The clone carrying this TCR beta chain was picked up many times. Germline CDR1 reads ENHRY; CDR2 reads SYGVKD. The V gene lost 3 bases and the J gene lost 8 bases, with 16 bases spanning the gap. The CDR3 runs to 14 residues. For the second PCR, which ran for 7 to 11 cycles, a sample-barcoded 5' primer and a J-beta primer mix were used. Each cDNA molecule was tagged by a template-switch adaptor that had 12 random nucleotides. MiXCR, run by TCRdb on the 5' RACE reads, gives a single entry per CDR3 protein. The profile covers over 600,000 distinct CDR3 sequences, with around half appearing a single time and about a sixth taken by the ten largest. These data come from a study of blood T cells in healthy people across ages.

The chain links TRBV10-3 to TRBJ1-2; a possible D gene is TRBD1 (6 bases). This clonotype was sampled from an older man in good health. The sample comprised blood. CDR3 region: CAISDDGTLEGYTF. Here the CDR3 DNA reads TGTGCCATCAGTGATGACGGGACATTAGAAGGCTACACCTTC.